This entry lists 16 T cell receptor beta chains sequenced from one sample in a study of T cells after yellow fever vaccination. TCRdb re-called the 5' RACE reads through MiXCR, storing one row per CDR3 protein. The data show 250,000 or so distinct CDR3 sequences, with around 6.7% seen just once and more than 0.85% held by the top ten. Here the sequenced sample was CD4+ T cells sorted from PBMCs, taken on the day of the yellow fever booster vaccination. These receptors originate from a man between 25 and 39 years old who received the YFV17D yellow fever vaccine.

This chain links TRBV21-1 with TRBJ2-3; no check of the table's D call, TRBD2, against the DNA was made. TRBV21-1 is labeled a pseudogene. The length of the CDR3 is 19 residues. In DNA, the CDR3 is TGTGCCAGCAGCAAAGTGACCGCTTGCCGGGAGGGCCCCACAGATACGCAGTATTTT. Translation gives CASSKVTACREGPTDTQYF.

This rearrangement joins TRBV19 to TRBJ2-2; no reliable D call. V was cut by 3 bases and J by 6 bases, with 11 bases left in between. Germline V lookup: CDR1 LNHDA, CDR2 SQIVND (reference sequence). CDR3 size: 14 residues. The CDR3 here is CASSISSPPGELFF. CDR3 coding DNA: TGTGCCAGTAGTATTTCCTCGCCCCCCGGGGAGCTGTTTTTT. The whole variable domain, filled in from reference TRBV19 and TRBJ2-2, reads DGGITQSPKYLFRKEGQNVTLSCEQNLNHDAMYWYRQDPGQGLRLIYYSQIVNDFQKGDIAEGYSVSREKKESFPLTVTSAQKNPTAFYLCASSISSPPGELFFGEGSRLTVL.

This clonotype was observed many times. The chain combines TRBV7-9 with TRBJ2-7; 8 bases are a match to TRBD2. CDR1 is SEHNR, CDR2 FQNEAQ, per germline (reference sequence). The CDR3 length is 14 residues. Losses at the gene ends were 5 bases for V and 0 bases for J; bases not matched to a gene: 3. The CDR3 spells CASSQRESSYEQYF. The CDR3 DNA reads TGTGCCAGCAGCCAGCGGGAGAGCTCCTACGAGCAGTACTTC.

The table lists this clonotype with many counts. The chain couples TRBV7-2 to TRBJ2-1, with D possibly matching TRBD2 (7 bases). V lost 4 bases and J lost 3, with 13 bases in between. The CDR3 is 15 residues long. Germline CDR1 reads SGHTA; CDR2 reads FQGNSA. The CDR3 coding sequence is TGTGCCAGCAGCTATGGGGGGGCAAACTACAATGAGCAGTTCTTC. Protein: CASSYGGANYNEQFF.

This clonotype was recorded a few times. The rearrangement uses TRBV4-3 and TRBJ2-7; D possibly uses TRBD1 or TRBD2 (5 bases each). Trimming took off 1 base at V and 3 bases at J, with 7 bases between the two ends. The CDR3 sequence is 13 residues long. From germline, CDR1 is LGHNA and CDR2 YSLEER. This chain's CDR3 is CASSQVGGYEQYF. DNA of the CDR3: TGCGCCAGCAGCCAAGTTGGGGGCTACGAGCAGTACTTC.

The gene calls are TRBV5-5 and TRBJ1-3; D remains unclear. Germline assignment: CDR1 SGHKS and CDR2 YYEKEE (reference sequence). V lost 1 base and J lost 0, with 11 bases in between. CDR3 length equals 16 residues. The CDR3 region has the DNA TGTGCCAGCAGCTTGAATGTGCCAAACTCTGGAAACACCATATATTTT. Translating gives CASSLNVPNSGNTIYF.

At least ten counts were recorded for this clonotype. The chain combines TRBV20-1 with TRBJ2-1; D might be TRBD1 (7 bases). The V end was cut by 3 bases, the J end by 1 base, with 10 bases between. Germline lookup yields CDR1 DFQATT and CDR2 SNEGSKA (reference sequence). The CDR3 consists of 14 residues. The CDR3 loop is CSAREGASYNEQFF. DNA for the CDR3: TGCAGTGCTAGGGAGGGGGCTTCCTACAATGAGCAGTTCTTC.

The table lists this clonotype with a few counts. The V call is TRBV5-6, the J call TRBJ1-1; unclear D gene. This CDR3 contains 14 residues. Germline lookup yields CDR1 SGHDT and CDR2 YYEEEE. V lost 6 bases and J lost 2, with 14 bases in between. This chain's CDR3 is CASNWVGSNTEAFF. For the CDR3, the DNA is TGTGCCAGCAATTGGGTGGGCTCAAACACTGAAGCTTTCTTT.

In its sample, this clonotype was seen a few times. The CDR3 loop is CASTLSGSRTDTQYF. CDR3 DNA sequence: TGTGCCAGCACCCTTAGCGGGAGTCGCACAGATACGCAGTATTTT. V gene TRBV12-3 or TRBV12-4 combines with J gene TRBJ2-3, with 9 bases lining up with TRBD2. The CDR3 runs to 15 residues. V trimming: 7 bases; J trimming: 1 base; junction bases outside the gene matches: 6.

The chain links TRBV28 to TRBJ2-7; TRBD1 matches at 9 bases. In germline, CDR1 is MDHEN, CDR2 SYDVKM. The V gene end was trimmed by 3 bases and the J gene end by 6 bases; junction bases not matched to a gene: 6. CDR3 size: 14 residues. The CDR3 is CASSFKGQGREQYF. The CDR3 nucleotides read TGTGCCAGCAGTTTTAAGGGACAGGGACGCGAGCAGTACTTC.

The chain combines TRBV5-6 with TRBJ2-1; 9 bases match TRBD2. This CDR3 region has 11 residues. The trim removed 5 bases at V and 14 bases at J, leaving 5 bases unmatched. Per germline, CDR1 SGHDT and CDR2 YYEEEE. The CDR3 DNA follows: TGTGCCAGCAGGCGGGAGGGTTCTGAGTTCTTC. Amino acid sequence: CASRREGSEFF. Drawing the rest from reference TRBV5-6 and TRBJ2-1, the complete variable domain is DAGVTQSPTHLIKTRGQQVTLRCSPKSGHDTVSWYQQALGQGPQFIFQYYEEEERQRGNFPDRFSGHQFPNYSSELNVNALLLGDSALYLCASRREGSEFFGPGTRLTVL.

This clonotype turned up a few times. V and J are TRBV4-3 and TRBJ2-7, with 7 bases identical to TRBD2. From germline, CDR1 is LGHNA and CDR2 YSLEER. J lost 7 bases, V lost 0 bases, and 12 bases had no gene match. This CDR3 is built from 16 residues. The CDR3 reads CASSQDRSGMLGEQYF. The CDR3 nucleotides read TGCGCCAGCAGCCAAGATCGGAGCGGGATGTTGGGGGAGCAGTACTTC.

In the case of this clonotype: The germline gene is not matched at one end of the junction; a read error may be the cause. V and J are TRBV3-1 and TRBJ2-2; tentative D call: TRBD1 (7 bases). CDR1 LGHDT and CDR2 YNNKEL come from the germline V gene (reference sequence). CDR3 length equals 15 residues. The CDR3: CATCHIAGQTGELFF. The CDR3 DNA sequence: TGTGCCACCTGCCATATCGCGGGACAGACCGGGGAACTGTTTTTT. The entire variable domain, with the rest obtained from reference TRBV3-1 and TRBJ2-2, is as follows: DTAVSQTPKYLVTQMGNDKSIKCEQNLGHDTMYWYKQDSKKFLKIMFSYNNKELIINETVPNRFSPKSPDKAHLNLHINSLELGDSAVYFCATCHIAGQTGELFFGEGSRLTVL.

The chain employs TRBV29-1 and TRBJ2-7; no clear D. The germline V and J ends were trimmed by 3 bases and 7 bases, with 10 bases remaining between them. The CDR3 sequence is 11 residues long. The germline CDR1 and CDR2 sequences are SQVTM and ANQGSEA. The CDR3 reads CSVEGHSEQYF. As DNA, the CDR3 is TGCAGCGTTGAGGGCCACTCAGAGCAGTACTTC.

This clonotype has ten or more counts. The chain carries TRBV2 and TRBJ2-1; 7 bases agree with TRBD2. CDR1 and CDR2 (germline): SNHLY, FYNNEI. The V segment lost 6 bases and the J segment 9 bases; nucleotides outside the gene matches: 2. CDR3 length equals 11 residues. CDR3 DNA: TGTGCCAGCAGACCTAGCGGTGAGCAGTTCTTC. This sequence encodes CASRPSGEQFF.

CDR3 DNA sequence: TGTGCCAGCAGTTTCGGGGGTCAGGGAGGTGGTGAGCAGTTCTTC. Translated: CASSFGGQGGGEQFF. J is TRBJ2-1 and V is TRBV6-5, with D perhaps TRBD2 (6 bases). Trimming cost V 4 bases and J 9 bases, with 19 bases left between them. Germline-derived CDR1 and CDR2 are MNHEY and SVGAGI. This CDR3 region has 15 residues.